This T cell receptor beta chain was recorded in a study of T-cell memory formation after mild COVID-19. Study-level information: Among the donors, TCR clusters were largely specific to each donor. Study-wide results and caveats: Clones contracting over day 15 to 85 were CD4/CD8 balanced, with later expanders leaning CD4+.

Regarding this clonotype: Its antigen remains unidentified.

This CDR3 comprises 14 residues. Per the germline V gene, CDR1 is SGHRS and CDR2 is YFSETQ. Unmatched junction bases numbered 5, after V lost 3 bases and J lost 6 bases. A single record per CDR3 protein comes from TCRdb applying MiXCR to the 5' RACE reads. The sample contains 300,000 to 400,000 distinct CDR3 sequences, approximately 15% of which appear only once. Material: PBMCs or a T cell subset sorted from them (not recorded which). The clonotype was recovered from a man aged 18 to 35 who had mild COVID-19 (a few samples of this study predate the infection). Cell type and time point are not known. The gene calls are TRBV5-1 and TRBJ2-3; TRBD1 matches 9 bases. This CDR3 is CASSSDRGWDTQYF. DNA of the CDR3: TGCGCCAGCAGCTCGGACAGGGGTTGGGATACGCAGTATTTT.